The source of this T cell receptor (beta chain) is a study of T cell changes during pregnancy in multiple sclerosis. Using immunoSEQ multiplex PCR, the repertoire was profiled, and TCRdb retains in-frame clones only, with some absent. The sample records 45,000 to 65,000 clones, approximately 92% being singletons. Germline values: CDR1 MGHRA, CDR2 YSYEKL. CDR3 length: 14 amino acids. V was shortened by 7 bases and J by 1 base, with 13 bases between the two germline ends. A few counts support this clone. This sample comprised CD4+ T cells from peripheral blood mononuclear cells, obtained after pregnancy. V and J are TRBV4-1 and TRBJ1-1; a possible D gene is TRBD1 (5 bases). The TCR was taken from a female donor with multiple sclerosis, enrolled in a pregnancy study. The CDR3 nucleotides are TGCGCCAGCACCCCTACAGGACAGAACACTGAAGCTTTCTTT. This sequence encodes CASTPTGQNTEAFF.